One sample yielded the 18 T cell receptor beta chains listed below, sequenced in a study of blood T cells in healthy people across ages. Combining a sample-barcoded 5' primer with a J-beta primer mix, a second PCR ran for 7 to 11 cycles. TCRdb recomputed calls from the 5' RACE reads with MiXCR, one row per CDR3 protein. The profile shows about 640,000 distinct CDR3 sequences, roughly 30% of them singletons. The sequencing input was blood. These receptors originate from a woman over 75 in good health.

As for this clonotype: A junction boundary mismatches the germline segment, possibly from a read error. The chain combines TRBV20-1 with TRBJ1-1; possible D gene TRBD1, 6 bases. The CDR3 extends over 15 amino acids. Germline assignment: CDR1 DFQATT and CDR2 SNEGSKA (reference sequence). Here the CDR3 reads CRARGVGAGYTEAFF. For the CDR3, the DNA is TGCAGAGCTAGAGGAGTGGGGGCCGGGTACACTGAAGCTTTCTTT.

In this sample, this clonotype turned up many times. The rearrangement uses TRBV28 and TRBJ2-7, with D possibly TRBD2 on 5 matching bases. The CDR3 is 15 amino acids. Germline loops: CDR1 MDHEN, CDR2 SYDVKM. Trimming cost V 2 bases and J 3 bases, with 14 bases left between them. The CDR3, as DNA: TGTGCCAGCAGTTTAACCTCCGGGGTCCTCTACGAGCAGTACTTC. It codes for CASSLTSGVLYEQYF.

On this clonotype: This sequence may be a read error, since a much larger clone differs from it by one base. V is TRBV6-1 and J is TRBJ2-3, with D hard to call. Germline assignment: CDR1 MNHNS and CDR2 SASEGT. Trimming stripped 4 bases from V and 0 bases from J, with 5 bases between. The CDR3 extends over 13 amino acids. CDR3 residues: CASSANSTDTQYF. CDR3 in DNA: TGTGCCAGCAGTGCCAACAGCACAGATACGCAGTATTTT.

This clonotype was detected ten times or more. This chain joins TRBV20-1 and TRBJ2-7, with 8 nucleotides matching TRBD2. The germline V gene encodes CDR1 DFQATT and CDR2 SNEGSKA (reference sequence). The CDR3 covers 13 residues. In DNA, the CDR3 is TGCAACCCCCAGCGGGGGATAACCTACGAGCAGTACTTC. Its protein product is CNPQRGITYEQYF.

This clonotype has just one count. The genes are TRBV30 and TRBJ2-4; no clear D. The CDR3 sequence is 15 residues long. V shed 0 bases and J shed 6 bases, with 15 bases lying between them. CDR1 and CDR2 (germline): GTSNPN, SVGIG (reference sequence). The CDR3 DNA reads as TGTGCCTGGAGTGTAGGTAACTCTCGTTTAAACATTCAGTACTTC. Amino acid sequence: CAWSVGNSRLNIQYF.

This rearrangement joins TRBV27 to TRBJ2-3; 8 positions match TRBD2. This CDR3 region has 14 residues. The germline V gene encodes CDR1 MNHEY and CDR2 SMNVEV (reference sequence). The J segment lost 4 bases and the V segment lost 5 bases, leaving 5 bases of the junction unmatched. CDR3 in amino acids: CASSREGLPDTQYF. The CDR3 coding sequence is TGTGCCAGCAGTCGGGAGGGCTTGCCAGATACGCAGTATTTT.

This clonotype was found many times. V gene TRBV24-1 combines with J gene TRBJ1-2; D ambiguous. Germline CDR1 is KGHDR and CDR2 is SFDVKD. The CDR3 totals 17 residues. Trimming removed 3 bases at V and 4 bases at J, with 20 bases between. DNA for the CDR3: TGTGCCACCAGTGATCCTAAGGACCAGGAGGCGGTCTATGGCTACACCTTC. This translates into CATSDPKDQEAVYGYTF.

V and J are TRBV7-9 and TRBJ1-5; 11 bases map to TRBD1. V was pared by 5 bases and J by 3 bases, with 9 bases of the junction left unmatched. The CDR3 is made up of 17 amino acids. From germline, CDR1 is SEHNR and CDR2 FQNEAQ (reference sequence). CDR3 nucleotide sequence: TGTGCCAGCAGCAAAGCTGGGACAGGGGGGCCCAATCAGCCCCAGCATTTT. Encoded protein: CASSKAGTGGPNQPQHF.

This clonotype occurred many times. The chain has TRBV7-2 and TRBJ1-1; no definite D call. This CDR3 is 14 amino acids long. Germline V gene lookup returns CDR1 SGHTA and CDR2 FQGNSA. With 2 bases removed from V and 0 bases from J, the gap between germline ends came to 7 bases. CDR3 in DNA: TGTGCCAGCAGCTTACTCATGGTGAACACTGAAGCTTTCTTT. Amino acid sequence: CASSLLMVNTEAFF.

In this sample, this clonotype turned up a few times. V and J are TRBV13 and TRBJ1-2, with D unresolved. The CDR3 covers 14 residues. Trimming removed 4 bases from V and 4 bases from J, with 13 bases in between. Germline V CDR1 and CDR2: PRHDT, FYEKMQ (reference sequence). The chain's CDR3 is CASSSYVLGYGYTF. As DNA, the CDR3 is TGTGCCAGCAGCTCGTACGTCTTGGGCTATGGCTACACCTTC.

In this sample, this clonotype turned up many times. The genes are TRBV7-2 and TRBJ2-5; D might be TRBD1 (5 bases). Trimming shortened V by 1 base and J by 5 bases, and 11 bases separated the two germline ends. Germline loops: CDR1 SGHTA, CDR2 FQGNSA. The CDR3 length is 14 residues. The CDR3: CASSLDAGLETQYF. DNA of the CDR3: TGTGCCAGCAGCTTAGATGCAGGGTTGGAGACCCAGTACTTC.

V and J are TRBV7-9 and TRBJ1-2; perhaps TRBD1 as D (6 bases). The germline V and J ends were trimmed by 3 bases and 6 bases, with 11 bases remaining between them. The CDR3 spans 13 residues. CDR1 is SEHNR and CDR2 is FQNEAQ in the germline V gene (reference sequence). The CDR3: CASSFTGPHGYTF. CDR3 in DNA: TGTGCCAGCAGCTTTACAGGGCCACATGGCTACACCTTC.

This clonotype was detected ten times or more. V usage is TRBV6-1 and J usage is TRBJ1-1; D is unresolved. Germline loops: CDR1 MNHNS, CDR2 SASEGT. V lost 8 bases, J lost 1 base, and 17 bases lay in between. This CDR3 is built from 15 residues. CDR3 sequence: CASRREIVGNTEAFF. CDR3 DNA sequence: TGTGCCAGCCGACGCGAGATAGTAGGGAACACTGAAGCTTTCTTT.

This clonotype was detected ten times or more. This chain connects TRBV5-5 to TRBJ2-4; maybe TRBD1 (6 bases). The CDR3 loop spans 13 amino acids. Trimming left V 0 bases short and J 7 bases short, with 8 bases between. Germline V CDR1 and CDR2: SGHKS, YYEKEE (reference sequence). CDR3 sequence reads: CASSLGGQNIQYF. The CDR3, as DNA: TGTGCCAGCAGCTTGGGAGGACAGAACATTCAGTACTTC.

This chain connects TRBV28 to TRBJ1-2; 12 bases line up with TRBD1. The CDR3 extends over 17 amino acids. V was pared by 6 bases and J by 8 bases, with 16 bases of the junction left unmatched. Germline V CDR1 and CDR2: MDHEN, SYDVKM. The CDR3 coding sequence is TGTGCCAGCAGCCCATCCGGGACAGGGGGCCTAGCGGGCGGCTACACCTTC. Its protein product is CASSPSGTGGLAGGYTF.

The CDR3 DNA reads TGTGCCAGCAGTGAGGTGCGGGGGGGAGTCACTGAAGCTTTCTTT. Protein sequence: CASSEVRGGVTEAFF. The chain recombines TRBV2 with TRBJ1-1, with a weak D call TRBD1 (5 bases). The CDR3 is 15 residues long. Germline V gene lookup returns CDR1 SNHLY and CDR2 FYNNEI. The V end lost 3 bases, the J end lost 4 bases, and 15 bases lay between the germline ends.

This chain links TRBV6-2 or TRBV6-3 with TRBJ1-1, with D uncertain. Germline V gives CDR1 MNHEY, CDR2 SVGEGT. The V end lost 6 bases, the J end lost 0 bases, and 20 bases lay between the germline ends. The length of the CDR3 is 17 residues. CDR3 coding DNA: TGTGCCAGCAGAACTACAAGGACCGTTTCGGTGAACACTGAAGCTTTCTTT. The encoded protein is CASRTTRTVSVNTEAFF.

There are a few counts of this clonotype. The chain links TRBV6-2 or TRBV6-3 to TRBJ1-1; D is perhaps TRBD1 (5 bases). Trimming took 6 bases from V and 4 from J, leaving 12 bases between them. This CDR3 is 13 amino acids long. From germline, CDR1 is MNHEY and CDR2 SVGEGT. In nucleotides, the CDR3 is TGTGCCAGCAGCGCCGGGACCGGCACTGAAGCTTTCTTT. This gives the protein CASSAGTGTEAFF.